This T cell receptor beta chain was sequenced in a study of long-term antiretroviral therapy in people with HIV. This was the immunoSEQ v3.0 assay at survey level. The protocol was immunoSEQ multiplex PCR, while the TCRdb copy is restricted to in-frame clones and leaves out a portion. The sample lists fewer than 20,000 clones, 80% to 90% occurring once. Germline CDR1 and CDR2: SGHRS and YFSETQ. This CDR3 comprises 16 residues. V lost 3 bases, J lost 6 bases, and 6 bases stayed unmatched. The source is a man between 50 and 59 years old with HIV. The specimen comprised unsorted PBMCs, sampled 4.2 years after starting antiretroviral therapy. The chain has TRBV5-1 and TRBJ2-7, with 16 bases matching TRBD2. In DNA, the CDR3 is TGCGCCAGCAGCTCAGGGACTAGCGGGGGGGCCGCCGAGCAGTACTTC. This codes for CASSSGTSGGAAEQYF.